The 25 T cell receptor beta chains below all came from one sample that was sequenced in a study of blood T cell repertoires in COVID-19. Assay used: immunoSEQ multiplex PCR; TCRdb lists only in-frame clones, some missing. The sample yields about 260,000 clones, around 88% seen once. The sequencing sample was made of peripheral blood. The source of these receptors is a man aged 25-45 years with active or convalescent COVID-19.

The chain recombines TRBV20-1 with TRBJ2-3, with TRBD2 matching over 7 bases. With 3 bases clipped from V and 4 bases from J, the junction kept 7 bases outside the gene matches. Germline CDR1 and CDR2: DFQATT and SNEGSKA (reference sequence). The CDR3 consists of 14 residues. Here the CDR3 DNA reads TGCAGTGCTAGTCTCGCTAGCGGATCAGATACGCAGTATTTT. Residues: CSASLASGSDTQYF.

CDR3 sequence (DNA): TGTGCCAGCAGGCAGGGATTTGTTGATCAGCCCCAGCATTTT. Protein product: CASRQGFVDQPQHF. V and J are TRBV6-6 and TRBJ1-5, with D possibly matching TRBD1 (5 bases). The CDR3 has 14 residues. Trimming cost V 6 bases and J 5 bases, with 14 bases left between them. Germline V gives CDR1 MNHNY, CDR2 SVGAGI (reference sequence).

The chain carries TRBV29-1 and TRBJ2-6; unclear D gene. From germline, CDR1 is SQVTM and CDR2 ANQGSEA. V dropped 6 bases and J dropped 0 bases, with 9 bases sitting between them. The CDR3 extends over 14 amino acids. The CDR3, as DNA: TGCAGCGTGCAGTCGGGCTCTGGGGCCAACGTCCTGACTTTC. Its protein is CSVQSGSGANVLTF.

V and J are TRBV5-8 and TRBJ1-1, with 12 bases identical to TRBD1. Trimming removed 2 bases from V and 11 bases from J; junction bases left unmatched: 4. CDR1 SGHTS and CDR2 YDEGEE come from the germline V gene. The CDR3 consists of 13 residues. CDR3 amino acids: CASSFRDRGLAFF. The CDR3 bases are TGTGCCAGCAGCTTCCGGGACAGGGGGCTTGCTTTCTTT.

The chain combines TRBV7-2 with TRBJ1-1; TRBD1 might be the D (6 bases). Germline V gene sequence: CDR1 SGHTA, CDR2 FQGNSA. CDR3 length: 14 amino acids. Trimming left V 0 bases short and J 5 bases short, with 10 bases between. Here the CDR3 DNA reads TGTGCCAGCAGCTTAGCGAGGGGGTGGACTGAAGCTTTCTTT. The encoded protein is CASSLARGWTEAFF.

This chain links TRBV5-1 with TRBJ2-3, with D unresolved. V was shortened by 4 bases and J by 6 bases, with 12 bases between the two germline ends. Germline CDR1 SGHRS, CDR2 YFSETQ. The CDR3 length is 13 residues. The CDR3 protein is CASSPSPEDTQYF. CDR3 DNA: TGCGCCAGCAGCCCCTCCCCCGAGGATACGCAGTATTTT.

The CDR3 reads CASSSDRAYNSPLHF. In nucleotides, the CDR3 is TGTGCCAGCAGCTCTGACAGGGCCTATAATTCACCCCTCCACTTT. The genes are TRBV11-2 and TRBJ1-6; 7 bases align to TRBD1. The ends lost 4 bases at V and 2 bases at J; junction bases unmatched: 2. Germline CDR1 reads SGHAT; CDR2 reads FQNNGV. The CDR3 length is 15 residues.

The V gene is TRBV6-5, the J gene TRBJ1-2; 8 bases map to TRBD1. The CDR3 has 15 amino acids. The germline CDR1 and CDR2 sequences are MNHEY and SVGAGI. V gave up 6 bases and J gave up 4 bases; unmatched junction bases: 10. The CDR3 DNA is TGTGCCAGCAGCCACGGGGCAGGGGGCCCCTATGGCTACACCTTC. This sequence encodes CASSHGAGGPYGYTF.

V and J are TRBV4-2 and TRBJ2-7; the match to TRBD2 covers 11 bases. Per germline, CDR1 LGHNA and CDR2 YNFKEQ. This CDR3 spans 16 amino acids. Trimming took 3 bases from V and 0 from J; bases not matched to a gene: 4. The CDR3 sequence is CASSQGLAASSYEQYF. DNA of the CDR3: TGTGCCAGCAGCCAGGGACTAGCGGCAAGCTCCTACGAGCAGTACTTC.

V usage is TRBV5-6 and J usage is TRBJ2-5, with D perhaps matching TRBD2 (6 bases). This CDR3 is 15 amino acids long. Per germline, CDR1 SGHDT and CDR2 YYEEEE. V was shortened by 7 bases and J by 5 bases, with 21 bases between the two germline ends. The CDR3 sequence is CASSRRGTEMETQYF. Here the CDR3 DNA reads TGTGCCAGCTCACGACGGGGGACGGAGATGGAGACCCAGTACTTC. Full variable domain (missing parts from reference TRBV5-6 and TRBJ2-5): DAGVTQSPTHLIKTRGQQVTLRCSPKSGHDTVSWYQQALGQGPQFIFQYYEEEERQRGNFPDRFSGHQFPNYSSELNVNALLLGDSALYLCASSRRGTEMETQYFGPGTRLLVL.

As DNA, the CDR3 is TGTGCCAGCAGCCTGACCTTGGGACAGGAGTTATACGAGCAGTACTTC. Translated, it gives CASSLTLGQELYEQYF. The rearrangement joins TRBV7-9 to TRBJ2-7; 8 nucleotides line up with TRBD1. The CDR3 runs 16 residues. Germline trimming cut 5 bases from V and 4 bases from J; bases unmatched to any gene: 13. Germline V gene lookup returns CDR1 SEHNR and CDR2 FQNEAQ (reference sequence).

The V and J genes are TRBV24-1 and TRBJ1-6; D ambiguous. Trimming took off 8 bases at V and 4 bases at J, with 14 bases between the two ends. Germline values: CDR1 KGHDR, CDR2 SFDVKD. This CDR3 comprises 15 residues. The chain's CDR3 is CATTTPDGYNSPLHF. CDR3 DNA: TGTGCCACCACCACTCCCGACGGGTATAATTCACCCCTCCACTTT.

For the CDR3, the DNA is TGTGCCAGCAGCCCCCCGGGGTCCAACTCGGACACGCAGTATTTT. The encoded protein is CASSPPGSNSDTQYF. V gene TRBV4-2 combines with J gene TRBJ2-3; possibly TRBD2 for D (5 bases). The CDR3 contains 15 residues. Germline V gene lookup returns CDR1 LGHNA and CDR2 YNFKEQ. V lost 4 bases, J lost 9 bases, and 20 bases lay in between.

This sequence joins TRBV13 and TRBJ1-1; D ambiguous. The CDR3 contains 14 residues. CDR1 and CDR2 from the germline V gene are PRHDT and FYEKMQ (reference sequence). V was cut by 4 bases and J by 4 bases, with 13 bases left in between. In DNA, the CDR3 is TGTGCCAGCAGCTACGGCAACTCGGGCACTGAAGCTTTCTTT. Protein: CASSYGNSGTEAFF.

The gene calls are TRBV5-1 and TRBJ2-1, with D tentatively TRBD1 (5 bases). V was cut by 0 bases and J by 0 bases, with 10 bases left in between. CDR1 is SGHRS, CDR2 YFSETQ, per germline. The CDR3 is 16 residues long. This CDR3 is CASSLAPDSSYNEQFF. The DNA of the CDR3 is TGCGCCAGCAGCTTGGCCCCAGACAGCTCCTACAATGAGCAGTTCTTC.

The chain couples TRBV7-8 to TRBJ2-1; 8 bases are shared with TRBD1. Germline CDR1 reads SGHVS; CDR2 reads FQNEAQ. V was pared by 3 bases and J by 1 base, with 5 bases of the junction left unmatched. The CDR3 loop spans 16 amino acids. CDR3: CASSLTGQGSYNEQFF. The CDR3 DNA reads as TGTGCCAGCAGCTTGACCGGACAGGGATCCTACAATGAGCAGTTCTTC. Based on the CDR3 plus reference TRBV7-8 and TRBJ2-1, the full variable domain is GAGVSQSPRYKVAKRGQDVALRCDPISGHVSLFWYQQALGQGPEFLTYFQNEAQLDKSGLPSDRFFAERPEGSVSTLKIQRTQQEDSAVYLCASSLTGQGSYNEQFFGPGTRLTVL.

This sequence joins TRBV27 and TRBJ2-7; 8 bases match TRBD2. The CDR3 runs 14 residues. Per germline, CDR1 MNHEY and CDR2 SMNVEV (reference sequence). V was clipped by 6 bases and J by 6 bases; unmatched bases: 10. The CDR3 loop reads CASSGTSGFGEQYF. CDR3 DNA: TGTGCCAGCAGCGGTACTAGCGGCTTTGGCGAGCAGTACTTC.

The V gene is TRBV7-3, the J gene TRBJ1-5; 7 positions agree with TRBD1. This CDR3 spans 16 amino acids. In germline, CDR1 is SGHTA, CDR2 FQGTGA. With V trimmed by 1 base and J by 1 base, 4 bases remained unmatched. CDR3 protein: CASSLRGTVSNQPQHF. The CDR3 DNA reads as TGTGCCAGCAGCTTAAGAGGGACAGTGAGCAATCAGCCCCAGCATTTT. The full variable domain, its missing parts supplied by reference TRBV7-3 and TRBJ1-5, is GAGVSQTPSNKVTEKGKYVELRCDPISGHTALYWYRQSLGQGPEFLIYFQGTGAADDSGLPNDRFFAVRPEGSVSTLKIQRTERGDSAVYLCASSLRGTVSNQPQHFGDGTRLSIL.

This clone was counted only a few times. V is TRBV5-8 and J is TRBJ1-5; a weak D match, TRBD1 (6 bases). The CDR3 spans 15 residues. V was trimmed by 4 bases and J by 4 bases, leaving 15 bases between them. Germline loops: CDR1 SGHTS, CDR2 YDEGEE. In nucleotides, the CDR3 is TGTGCCAGCAGCCGTAATGGACAGCTAAATCAGCCCCAGCATTTT. Encoded protein: CASSRNGQLNQPQHF.

The chain links TRBV18 to TRBJ2-7; TRBD1 matches at 8 bases. J was trimmed by 0 bases and V by 4 bases; bases with no gene match: 11. Germline V CDR1 and CDR2: KGHSH, LQKENI. The CDR3 loop spans 17 amino acids. The CDR3 here is CASSRTNPGTGSYEQYF. CDR3 nucleotide sequence: TGTGCCAGCTCACGAACAAATCCCGGGACAGGCTCCTACGAGCAGTACTTC.

V usage is TRBV30 and J usage is TRBJ1-5; tentative D call: TRBD1 (6 bases). CDR1 GTSNPN and CDR2 SVGIG come from the germline V gene (reference sequence). V lost 5 bases and J 1 base, leaving 15 bases between the germline ends. The CDR3 is 15 amino acids. The CDR3 nucleotides are TGTGCCTGGGCTACAGGGAGTTTAAGCAATCAGCCCCAGCATTTT. It translates to CAWATGSLSNQPQHF.

The rearrangement uses TRBV5-1 and TRBJ2-2; D is perhaps TRBD1 (6 bases). CDR1 and CDR2 from the germline V gene are SGHRS and YFSETQ. This CDR3 contains 22 residues. The V end lost 0 bases, the J end lost 4 bases, and 31 bases lay between the germline ends. The CDR3 region is CASSLGVRGQGYKDKITGELFF. The CDR3 nucleotides are TGCGCCAGCAGCTTGGGGGTGAGGGGACAAGGTTACAAAGATAAAATCACCGGGGAGCTGTTTTTT.

V and J are TRBV11-2 and TRBJ2-5; 7 nucleotides align to TRBD2. V dropped 5 bases and J dropped 3; count of bases not matched to a gene: 12. Germline-derived CDR1 and CDR2 are SGHAT and FQNNGV. The CDR3 has 16 amino acids. The CDR3 DNA sequence: TGTGCCAGCAGCCCCAGGGAGGGTGGCATAAAAGAGACCCAGTACTTC. Protein: CASSPREGGIKETQYF.

The rearrangement joins TRBV19 to TRBJ1-2; 9 nucleotides line up with TRBD1. Germline CDR1 and CDR2: LNHDA and SQIVND (reference sequence). The CDR3 runs to 15 residues. V lost 5 bases, J lost 4 bases, and 8 bases stayed unmatched. The CDR3 sequence: CASSPRDRASYGYTF. DNA for the CDR3: TGTGCCAGTAGTCCCCGGGACAGGGCGTCCTATGGCTACACCTTC.

In DNA form, the CDR3 reads TGTGCCAGTAGTATATCAAACAATCAGCCCCAGCATTTT. Protein product: CASSISNNQPQHF. The chain employs TRBV19 and TRBJ1-5; D uncertain. The V and J ends lost 2 bases and 3 bases respectively, with 5 bases between them. The CDR3 has 13 residues. In germline, CDR1 is LNHDA, CDR2 SQIVND (reference sequence).